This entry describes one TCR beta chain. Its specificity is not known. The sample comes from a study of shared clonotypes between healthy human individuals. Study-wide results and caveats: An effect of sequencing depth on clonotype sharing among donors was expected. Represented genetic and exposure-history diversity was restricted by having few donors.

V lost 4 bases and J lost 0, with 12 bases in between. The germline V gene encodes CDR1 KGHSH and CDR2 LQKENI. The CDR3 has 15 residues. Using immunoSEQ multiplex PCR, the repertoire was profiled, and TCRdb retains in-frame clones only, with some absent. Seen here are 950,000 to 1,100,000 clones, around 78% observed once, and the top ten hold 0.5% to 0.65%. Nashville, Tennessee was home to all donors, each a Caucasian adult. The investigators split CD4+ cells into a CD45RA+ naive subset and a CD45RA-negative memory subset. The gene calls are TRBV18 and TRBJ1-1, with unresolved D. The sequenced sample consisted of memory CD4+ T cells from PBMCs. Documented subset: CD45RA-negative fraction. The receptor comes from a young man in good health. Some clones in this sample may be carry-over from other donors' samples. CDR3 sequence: CASSLLGVLNTEAFF. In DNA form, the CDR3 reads TGTGCCAGCTCACTCCTCGGCGTATTGAACACTGAAGCTTTCTTT.